The rows below give T cell receptor beta chains drawn from one sample of a study of blood T cell repertoires in COVID-19. TCRdb's copy holds only in-frame clones and misses some; the assay was immunoSEQ multiplex PCR. The table shows approximately 65,000 clones, with 90% occurring only once. The sample comprised peripheral blood. These TCRs come from a woman between 18 and 29 years old with acute or convalescent COVID-19. Both conserved end residues are part of each CDR3. D genes are given only for firm matches. The size entry is marked missing in some rows and otherwise reads once, few, many or a size class.

V: TRBV19
J: TRBJ1-5
D: NA
size: few
CDR3: CASRGVDSNQPQHF
DNA: TGTGCCAGTAGGGGGGTGGACAGTAATCAGCCCCAGCATTTT

V: TRBV5-1
J: TRBJ2-1
D: NA
size: NA
CDR3: CASSTPSNEQFF
DNA: TGCGCCAGCAGCACACCCTCCAATGAGCAGTTCTTC

V: TRBV6-5
J: TRBJ2-7
D: TRBD1
size: once
CDR3: CASSYSTGAYEQYF
DNA: TGTGCCAGCAGTTACTCGACAGGGGCCTACGAGCAGTACTTC

V: TRBV10-2
J: TRBJ1-5
D: TRBD1
size: NA
CDR3: CASSPGTDFYSNQPQHF
DNA: TGCGCCAGCAGCCCCGGGACAGATTTTTATAGCAATCAGCCCCAGCATTTT

V: TRBV6-5
J: TRBJ2-1
D: TRBD1
size: NA
CDR3: CASKSGQVSYNEQFF
DNA: TGTGCCAGCAAATCCGGACAGGTCTCCTACAATGAGCAGTTCTTC

V: TRBV27
J: TRBJ2-1
D: TRBD2
size: NA
CDR3: CASSLAGGSYNEQFF
DNA: TGTGCCAGCAGTCTAGCGGGAGGATCCTACAATGAGCAGTTCTTC

V: TRBV19
J: TRBJ1-1
D: NA
size: NA
CDR3: CASSPGHLNTEAFF
DNA: TGTGCCAGTAGTCCGGGACATCTGAACACTGAAGCTTTCTTT

V: TRBV3-1/TRBV3-2
J: TRBJ1-2
D: NA
size: NA
CDR3: CASSRQLTVTGGYTF
DNA: TGTGCCAGCAGCCGCCAACTAACCGTGACAGGTGGCTACACCTTC

V: TRBV7-9
J: TRBJ2-1
D: TRBD2
size: NA
CDR3: CASSQARLAEKYNEQFF
DNA: TGTGCCAGCAGCCAAGCCCGACTAGCGGAGAAATACAATGAGCAGTTCTTC

V: TRBV18
J: TRBJ2-5
D: NA
size: once
CDR3: CASSPGLKETQYF
DNA: TGTGCCAGCTCACCAGGCCTCAAAGAGACCCAGTACTTC

V: TRBV19
J: TRBJ1-5
D: NA
size: NA
CDR3: CASSVGHRGPWQPQHF
DNA: TGTGCCAGTAGTGTGGGACACCGAGGGCCCTGGCAGCCCCAGCATTTT

V: TRBV5-1
J: TRBJ1-2
D: TRBD1
size: NA
CDR3: CASSLGQGPPYGYTF
DNA: TGCGCCAGCAGCTTGGGACAGGGACCTCCTTATGGCTACACCTTC

V: TRBV2
J: TRBJ2-2
D: TRBD2
size: NA
CDR3: CASSEAALAGNPTGELFF
DNA: TGTGCCAGCAGTGAAGCTGCACTAGCGGGAAATCCCACCGGGGAGCTGTTTTTT

V: TRBV3-1/TRBV3-2
J: TRBJ2-7
D: NA
size: NA
CDR3: CASSQGDGRYPYEQYF
DNA: TGTGCCAGCAGCCAAGGCGACGGGAGATACCCCTACGAGCAGTACTTC

V: TRBV6-5
J: TRBJ1-2
D: TRBD1
size: NA
CDR3: CASSKGTGGGYGYTF
DNA: TGTGCCAGCAGCAAAGGGACAGGCGGAGGTTATGGCTACACCTTC

V: TRBV11-2
J: TRBJ1-1
D: NA
size: once
CDR3: CASSSVTGPNTEAFF
DNA: TGTGCCAGCAGCTCTGTAACAGGGCCGAACACTGAAGCTTTCTTT

V: TRBV6-1
J: TRBJ1-6
D: NA
size: NA
CDR3: CASSELSGLSSSPLHF
DNA: TGTGCCAGCAGTGAATTATCGGGACTGAGTAGTTCACCCCTCCACTTT